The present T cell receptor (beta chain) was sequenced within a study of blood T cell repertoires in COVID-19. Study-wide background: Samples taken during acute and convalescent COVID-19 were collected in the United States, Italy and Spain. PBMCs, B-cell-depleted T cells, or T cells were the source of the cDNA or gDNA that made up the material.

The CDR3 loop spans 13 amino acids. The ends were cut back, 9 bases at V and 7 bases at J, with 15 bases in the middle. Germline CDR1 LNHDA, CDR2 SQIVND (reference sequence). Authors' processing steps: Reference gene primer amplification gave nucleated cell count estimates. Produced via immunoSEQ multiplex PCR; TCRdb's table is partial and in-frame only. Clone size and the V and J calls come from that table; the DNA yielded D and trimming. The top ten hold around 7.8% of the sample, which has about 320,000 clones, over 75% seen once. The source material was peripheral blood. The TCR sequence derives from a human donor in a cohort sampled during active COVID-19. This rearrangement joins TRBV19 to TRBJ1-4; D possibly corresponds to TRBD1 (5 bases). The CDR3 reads CASLSQGSEKLFF. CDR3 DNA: TGTGCCAGCCTTAGTCAGGGAAGTGAAAAACTGTTTTTT.